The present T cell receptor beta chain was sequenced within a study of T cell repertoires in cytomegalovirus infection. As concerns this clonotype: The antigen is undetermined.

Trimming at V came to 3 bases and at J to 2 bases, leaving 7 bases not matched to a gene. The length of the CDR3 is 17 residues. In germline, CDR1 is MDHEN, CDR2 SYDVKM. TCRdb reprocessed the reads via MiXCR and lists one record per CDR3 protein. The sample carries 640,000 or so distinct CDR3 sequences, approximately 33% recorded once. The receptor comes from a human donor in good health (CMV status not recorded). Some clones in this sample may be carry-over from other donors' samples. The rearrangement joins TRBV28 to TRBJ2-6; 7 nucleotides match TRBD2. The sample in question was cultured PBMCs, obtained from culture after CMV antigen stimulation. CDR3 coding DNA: TGTGCCAGCAGTTTTGTGGGACTATGGACTGGGGCCAACGTCCTGACTTTC. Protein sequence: CASSFVGLWTGANVLTF.